This T cell receptor (beta chain) originates from a study of T cells in Graves' hyperthyroidism and ophthalmopathy (dated by TCRdb to 2018 to 2020). Study-wide context: Peripheral blood samples were taken at initial diagnosis, before any treatment was given. Once sampling was done, hyperthyroidism patients were given methimazole at a starting dose of 30 mg daily, whereas ophthalmopathy patients were given high-dose intravenous methylprednisolone. Prospective prediction of ophthalmopathy was tested in an independent validation cohort of some 19 hyperthyroidism patients and 15 to 17 patients who later progressed to ophthalmopathy. In addition, the study compared T-cell repertoires in thyroid tissue and in blood from over 5 Graves' hyperthyroidism patients. To identify TCR V-J signatures that set the groups apart, the researchers used a discovery cohort of 100 patients, made up of approximately 43 with Graves' ophthalmopathy and 57 with stable Graves' hyperthyroidism. The 90 to 100 discovery patients were randomly divided into training and test sets at a 7:3 ratio. According to the paper, TCR Vbeta CDR3 sequencing was carried out on about 140 peripheral blood samples, which came from around 43 ophthalmopathy, fewer than 80 hyperthyroidism and approximately 17 progressor patients.

Regarding this clonotype: Its antigen has not been determined. No per-base quality is available; no much larger clone lies one base away.

The CDR3 contains 15 residues, cysteine and phenylalanine counted. The retained sequence is limited to the CDR3, 45 bases, with the frame set at the first base. The germline V gene supplies CDR1 LGHNA and CDR2 YSLEER. Germline trimming amounts to 4 bases on V and 9 bases on J, with 10 as the count of junction bases outside the gene matches. Stable Graves' hyperthyroidism was defined as the absence of progression to ophthalmopathy over 18 months of follow-up. Hyperthyroidism patients were aged 18 to 65 years and newly diagnosed, with disease duration of less than 2 months. Exclusion was applied to patients with uncontrolled infections, other autoimmune diseases, pregnancy or lactation. Diagnoses were based on clinical symptoms, serum thyroxine and TRAb, thyroid ultrasound and orbital computed tomography. Ficoll-Paque density gradient centrifugation was used to isolate PBMCs from about 9.4 ml of fresh peripheral blood. Total RNA was extracted with Trizol reagent, and quality was checked on an Agilent 2100 Bioanalyzer.

General findings and caveats noted by the study authors: Ophthalmopathy was separated from stable hyperthyroidism by a 13 V-J signature model, with approximately 86% sensitivity and approximately 84% specificity obtained in cross-validation and 80%/75% obtained in testing. No statistical method was used to set the sample size in advance, and investigators knew the group allocation. During validation, the model predicted progression to ophthalmopathy a median of approximately 6.5 months ahead of onset, with roughly 65% sensitivity and around 73% specificity. Most expanded thyroid clonotypes (frequency above 0.001) were also detected in blood, a finding suggesting that blood repertoires may reflect thyroid immune responses.

Amplification of TCR beta CDR3 regions was carried out from RNA transcripts. The first round of RT-PCR for the TCR CDR3 was performed with the HTBI primer set and the Qiagen OneStep RT-PCR kit. A second multiplex PCR round built the libraries, followed by size selection and purification. Sequencing of the libraries was done on an Illumina HiSeq2000 using paired-end 100 bp reads. Under the source paper's analysis protocol: Raw data were processed with SOAPnuke, discarding reads with adapters, uncalled bases, mean Phred below 15, or no exact constant-primer or identifier match. COPE v1.2.5 was used to merge high-quality paired reads, and clonotypes were defined as unique nucleotide sequences. MiTCR v1.1 was used to align the clonotypes against IMGT TRBV, TRBD and TRBJ reference segments. The analysis was restricted to V-J combinations with a frequency above 0.0001, which together covered 99.2% of the repertoires. The TCS score was defined as F50 (clonal expansion) divided by E x V (chaos), with BLOSUM62-based TCRdist calculated between CDR3 peptides within each V-J. Welch's t-statistics and random forest reduced around 550 V-J features to roughly 13, which were used in a naive Bayes classifier (R e1071). TCRdb handled the public reads itself, with Q25 trimming in fastp and clone calling in MiXCR, and kept productive beta chains. Entries that share a CDR3 protein sequence are merged under the most common genes and DNA. The V and J calls here are based on TCRdb, not the publication. This sample holds 500,000 to 600,000 distinct CDR3 sequences; over 15% were observed only once. The ten largest account for 18% of the sample.

This TCR was sampled from a woman younger than 35 with Graves' hyperthyroidism. Recombination linked TRBV4-3 to TRBJ2-1; the junction holds 9 bases that match TRBD1. The sample comprised blood. The DNA sequence is as follows: TGCGCCAGCAGCCTTGGGACAGGGTCGGTCGTTGAGCAGTTCTTC. The resulting protein is CASSLGTGSVVEQFF.